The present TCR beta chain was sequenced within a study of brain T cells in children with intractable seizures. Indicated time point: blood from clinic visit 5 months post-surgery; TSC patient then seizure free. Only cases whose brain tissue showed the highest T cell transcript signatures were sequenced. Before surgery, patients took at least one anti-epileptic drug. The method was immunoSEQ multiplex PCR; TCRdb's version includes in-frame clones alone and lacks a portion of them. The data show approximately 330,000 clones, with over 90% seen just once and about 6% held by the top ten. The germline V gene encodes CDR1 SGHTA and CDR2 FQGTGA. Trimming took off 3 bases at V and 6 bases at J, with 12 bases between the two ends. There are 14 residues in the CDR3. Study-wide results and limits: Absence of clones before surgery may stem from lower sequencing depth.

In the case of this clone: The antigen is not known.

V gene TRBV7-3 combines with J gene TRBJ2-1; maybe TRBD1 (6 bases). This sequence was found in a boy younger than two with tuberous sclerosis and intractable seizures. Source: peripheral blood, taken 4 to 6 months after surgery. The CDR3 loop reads CASSFSTDSNEQFF. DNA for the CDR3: TGTGCCAGCAGCTTCTCGACGGACAGCAATGAGCAGTTCTTC.